Listed below are T cell receptor beta chains from one sample, sequenced in a study of CD8+ T cells in alopecia areata. The repertoire was sequenced with immunoSEQ multiplex PCR; TCRdb's copy has only in-frame clones and lacks some. The sample lists 35,000 to 50,000 clones, over 85% occurring once. The starting material was CD8+ T cells sorted from blood, obtained at week 24, from a patient treated with tofacitinib. All receptors derive from a human donor with alopecia areata. Each CDR3 is given with its conserved first and last residue. A D gene is named only where the DNA matches it firmly. Expanded clones are given a class, and other clones once, few, many or no size at all.

clone size: once; D gene: .; V gene: TRBV14; J gene: TRBJ1-1; CDR3 protein: CASSQDYSLGAFF; CDR3 DNA: TGTGCCAGCAGCCAAGATTATTCCCTAGGGGCTTTCTTT
clone size: .; D gene: .; V gene: TRBV28; J gene: TRBJ2-6; CDR3 protein: CASSLWAPSSGANVLTF; CDR3 DNA: TGTGCCAGCAGTTTATGGGCTCCCAGCTCTGGGGCCAACGTCCTGACTTTC
clone size: .; D gene: TRBD2; V gene: TRBV2; J gene: TRBJ2-5; CDR3 protein: CARLTSDQETQYF; CDR3 DNA: TGTGCCAGACTCACTAGCGACCAAGAGACCCAGTACTTC
clone size: .; D gene: TRBD2; V gene: TRBV7-9; J gene: TRBJ2-7; CDR3 protein: CASSLTSGGYEQYF; CDR3 DNA: TGTGCCAGCAGCTTGACTAGCGGGGGCTACGAGCAGTACTTC
clone size: once; D gene: .; V gene: TRBV5-1; J gene: TRBJ2-7; CDR3 protein: CASSLTGTAYEQYF; CDR3 DNA: TGCGCCAGCAGCTTGACCGGGACGGCCTACGAGCAGTACTTC
clone size: .; D gene: .; V gene: TRBV4-1; J gene: TRBJ2-7; CDR3 protein: CASSQVGGLAGSEQYF; CDR3 DNA: TGCGCCAGCAGCCAAGTGGGGGGGCTCGCTGGTAGCGAGCAGTACTTC
clone size: .; D gene: .; V gene: TRBV30; J gene: TRBJ2-2; CDR3 protein: CAWSADNTGELFF; CDR3 DNA: TGTGCCTGGAGTGCCGACAACACCGGGGAGCTGTTTTTT
clone size: .; D gene: .; V gene: TRBV29-1; J gene: TRBJ1-2; CDR3 protein: CSVEEGVHYGYTF; CDR3 DNA: TGCAGCGTTGAGGAGGGGGTTCACTATGGCTACACCTTC
clone size: .; D gene: TRBD2; V gene: TRBV28; J gene: TRBJ2-1; CDR3 protein: CASSPLSGGVDNEQFF; CDR3 DNA: TGTGCCAGCAGTCCATTAAGCGGGGGGGTCGACAATGAGCAGTTCTTC
clone size: .; D gene: .; V gene: TRBV15; J gene: TRBJ2-5; CDR3 protein: CATSRDWSAGAPQETQYF; CDR3 DNA: TGTGCCACCAGCAGAGATTGGTCGGCAGGAGCGCCCCAAGAGACCCAGTACTTC
clone size: .; D gene: TRBD2; V gene: TRBV5-4; J gene: TRBJ2-2; CDR3 protein: CASSPLAGGNTGELFF; CDR3 DNA: TGTGCCAGCAGCCCTCTGGCGGGGGGGAACACCGGGGAGCTGTTTTTT
clone size: .; D gene: .; V gene: TRBV27; J gene: TRBJ2-3; CDR3 protein: CASSPRGGLTDTQYF; CDR3 DNA: TGTGCCAGCTCCCCTAGGGGAGGCCTCACAGATACGCAGTATTTT
clone size: .; D gene: TRBD2; V gene: TRBV29-1; J gene: TRBJ2-5; CDR3 protein: CSVEWRGKVQETQYF; CDR3 DNA: TGCAGCGTTGAATGGCGGGGGAAGGTTCAAGAGACCCAGTACTTC
clone size: .; D gene: .; V gene: TRBV28; J gene: TRBJ2-7; CDR3 protein: CASSQRKGLYEQYF; CDR3 DNA: TGTGCCAGCAGCCAGCGCAAGGGGCTCTACGAGCAGTACTTC
clone size: .; D gene: .; V gene: TRBV2; J gene: TRBJ1-1; CDR3 protein: CASSVRSAADTEAFF; CDR3 DNA: TGTGCCAGCAGTGTTCGGTCAGCAGCGGACACTGAAGCTTTCTTT
clone size: .; D gene: TRBD2; V gene: TRBV4-1; J gene: TRBJ2-3; CDR3 protein: CASSQTSGFTDTQYF; CDR3 DNA: TGCGCCAGCAGCCAAACTAGCGGCTTCACAGATACGCAGTATTTT
clone size: .; D gene: .; V gene: TRBV10-3; J gene: TRBJ2-7; CDR3 protein: CAIKGGGGGNSYEQYF; CDR3 DNA: TGTGCCATCAAAGGTGGAGGGGGGGGAAACTCCTACGAGCAGTACTTC
clone size: .; D gene: .; V gene: TRBV2; J gene: TRBJ2-1; CDR3 protein: CASIPTVRYNEQFF; CDR3 DNA: TGTGCCAGTATACCGACAGTGAGATACAATGAGCAGTTCTTC
clone size: .; D gene: .; V gene: TRBV28; J gene: TRBJ2-3; CDR3 protein: CASTHGAGLTDTQYF; CDR3 DNA: TGTGCCAGCACCCACGGAGCGGGCCTCACAGATACGCAGTATTTT
clone size: once; D gene: .; V gene: TRBV29-1; J gene: TRBJ1-2; CDR3 protein: CSVEGRGYYGYTF; CDR3 DNA: TGCAGCGTTGAGGGTAGGGGATACTATGGCTACACCTTC
clone size: .; D gene: TRBD2; V gene: TRBV7-9; J gene: TRBJ2-7; CDR3 protein: CASSSSGGYEQYF; CDR3 DNA: TGTGCCAGCAGCTCAAGCGGGGGGTACGAGCAGTACTTC
clone size: .; D gene: TRBD1; V gene: TRBV7-9; J gene: TRBJ2-7; CDR3 protein: CASSSGQSYEQYF; CDR3 DNA: TGTGCCAGCAGCTCGGGACAGTCCTACGAGCAGTACTTC
clone size: .; D gene: TRBD2; V gene: TRBV27; J gene: TRBJ2-7; CDR3 protein: CASSSLAGAYEQYF; CDR3 DNA: TGTGCCAGCAGTTCATTGGCGGGGGCCTACGAGCAGTACTTC
clone size: .; D gene: .; V gene: TRBV28; J gene: TRBJ2-7; CDR3 protein: CASSLIDSGEDRSYEQYF; CDR3 DNA: TGTGCCAGCAGTTTAATAGATTCGGGGGAGGACAGGTCCTACGAGCAGTACTTC
clone size: .; D gene: .; V gene: TRBV5-1; J gene: TRBJ1-1; CDR3 protein: CASSLWADTEAFF; CDR3 DNA: TGCGCCAGCAGCTTGTGGGCCGATACTGAAGCTTTCTTT
clone size: .; D gene: .; V gene: TRBV5-1; J gene: TRBJ1-2; CDR3 protein: CASSFPETLYGYTF; CDR3 DNA: TGCGCCAGCAGCTTTCCAGAGACACTCTATGGCTACACCTTC
clone size: .; D gene: .; V gene: TRBV4-3; J gene: TRBJ2-3; CDR3 protein: CASSQDRGNTDTQYF; CDR3 DNA: TGCGCCAGCAGCCAAGATAGGGGTAACACAGATACGCAGTATTTT